This record covers a single TCR beta chain. The method was immunoSEQ multiplex PCR; TCRdb's version includes in-frame clones alone and lacks a portion of them. The sample records tens of thousands of clones, 91% being singletons. The sample originates from a study of T cell changes during pregnancy in multiple sclerosis. This TCR was sampled from a female donor in good health, enrolled as a control in a pregnancy study. The input for sequencing was peripheral blood, taken after pregnancy.

CDR3 nucleotides: TGTGCCAGCAGACCACAGGGAACGACAATATACGAGCAGTACTTC. It specifies CASRPQGTTIYEQYF. This chain links TRBV7-2 with TRBJ2-7, with D tentatively TRBD1 (6 bases). The germline V and J ends were trimmed by 6 bases and 4 bases, with 19 bases remaining between them. This CDR3 is 15 amino acids long. The germline V gene encodes CDR1 SGHTA and CDR2 FQGNSA.